The clone carrying this T cell receptor beta chain showed up just a few times. TCRdb redid the calling of the 5' RACE reads with MiXCR, one entry per CDR3 protein. The table shows roughly 1.6 million distinct CDR3 sequences, with around 29% occurring only once. This specimen comes from a study of identical twins. The sequence came from a newborn girl in good health. What was sequenced was cord blood.

CDR3 DNA: TGTGCCAGCAGTGGGGGTAGCGGGGGTTACAATGAGCAGTTCTTC. Protein sequence: CASSGGSGGYNEQFF. The genes are TRBV2 and TRBJ2-1; 9 bases line up with TRBD2. The germline V gene has CDR1 SNHLY and CDR2 FYNNEI. This CDR3 is 15 amino acids long. V was pared by 4 bases and J by 4 bases, with 5 bases of the junction left unmatched.